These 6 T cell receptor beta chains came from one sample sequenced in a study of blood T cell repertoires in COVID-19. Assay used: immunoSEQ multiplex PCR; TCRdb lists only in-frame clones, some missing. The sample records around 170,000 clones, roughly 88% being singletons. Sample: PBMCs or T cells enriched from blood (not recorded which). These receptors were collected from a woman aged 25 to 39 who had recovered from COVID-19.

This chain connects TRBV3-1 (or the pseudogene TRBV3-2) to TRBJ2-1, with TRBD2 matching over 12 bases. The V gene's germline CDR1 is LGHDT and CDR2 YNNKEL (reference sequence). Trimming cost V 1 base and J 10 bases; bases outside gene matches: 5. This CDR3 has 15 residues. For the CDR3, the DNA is TGTGCCAGCAGCCAAGGACTAGCGGGAGAGAGCGAGCAGTTCTTC. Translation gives CASSQGLAGESEQFF.

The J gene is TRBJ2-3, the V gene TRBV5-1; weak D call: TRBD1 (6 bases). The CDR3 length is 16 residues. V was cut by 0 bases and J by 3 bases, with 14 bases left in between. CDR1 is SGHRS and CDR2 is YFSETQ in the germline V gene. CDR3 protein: CASSLVRKQGTDTQYF. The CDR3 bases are TGCGCCAGCAGCTTGGTTCGGAAACAGGGAACAGATACGCAGTATTTT.

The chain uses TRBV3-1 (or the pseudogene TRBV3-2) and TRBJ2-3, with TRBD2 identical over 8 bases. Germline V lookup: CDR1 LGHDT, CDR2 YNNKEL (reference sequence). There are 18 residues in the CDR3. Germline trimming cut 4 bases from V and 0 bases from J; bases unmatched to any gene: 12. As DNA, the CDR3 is TGTGCCAGCAGCCCTGGTGTTAGCGGGGCGGGTAGCACAGATACGCAGTATTTT. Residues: CASSPGVSGAGSTDTQYF.

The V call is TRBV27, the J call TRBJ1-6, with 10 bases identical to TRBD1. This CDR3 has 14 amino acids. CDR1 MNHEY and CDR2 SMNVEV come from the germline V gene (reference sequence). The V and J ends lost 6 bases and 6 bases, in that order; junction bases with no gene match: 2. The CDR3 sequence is CASRTGGGNSPLHF. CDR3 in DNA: TGTGCCAGCAGGACAGGGGGCGGTAATTCACCCCTCCACTTT.

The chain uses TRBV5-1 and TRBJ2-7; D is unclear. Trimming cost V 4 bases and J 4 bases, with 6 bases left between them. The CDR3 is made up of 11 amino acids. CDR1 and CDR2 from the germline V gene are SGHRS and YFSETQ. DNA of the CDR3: TGCGCCAGCAGCCTAGGTTACGAGCAGTACTTC. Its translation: CASSLGYEQYF.

CDR3: CASSADFEGQYF. The CDR3 DNA follows: TGTGCCAGCAGTGCCGACTTTGAAGGGCAGTATTTT. This chain links TRBV12-3 or TRBV12-4 with TRBJ2-3; D gene ambiguous. CDR3 length equals 12 residues. V gave up 5 bases and J gave up 11 bases, with 14 bases separating them.